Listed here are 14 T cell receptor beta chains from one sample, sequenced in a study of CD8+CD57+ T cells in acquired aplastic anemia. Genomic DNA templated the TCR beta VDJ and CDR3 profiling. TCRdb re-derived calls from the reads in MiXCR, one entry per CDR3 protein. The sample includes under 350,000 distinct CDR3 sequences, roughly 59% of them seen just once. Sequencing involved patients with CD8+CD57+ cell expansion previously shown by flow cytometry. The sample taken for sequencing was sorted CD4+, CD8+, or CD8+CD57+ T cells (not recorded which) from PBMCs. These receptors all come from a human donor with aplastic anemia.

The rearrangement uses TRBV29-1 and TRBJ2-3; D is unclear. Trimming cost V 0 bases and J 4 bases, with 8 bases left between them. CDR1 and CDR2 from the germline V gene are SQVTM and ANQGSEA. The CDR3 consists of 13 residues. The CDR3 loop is CSVEEAGPDTQYF. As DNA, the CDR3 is TGCAGCGTTGAAGAAGCCGGGCCAGATACGCAGTATTTT.

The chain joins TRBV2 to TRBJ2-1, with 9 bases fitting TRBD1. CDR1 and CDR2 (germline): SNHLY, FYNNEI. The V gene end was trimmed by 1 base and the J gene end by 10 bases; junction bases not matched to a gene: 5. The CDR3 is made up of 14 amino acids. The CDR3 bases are TGTGCCAGCAGTGAAGAGGGACAGGGCCGCGAGCAGTTCTTC. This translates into CASSEEGQGREQFF.

CDR3 nucleotides: TGTGCCAGCAGCTTAGGGAGTTGGACAGGAGCTAGCAATCAGCCCCAGCATTTT. Its translation: CASSLGSWTGASNQPQHF. The chain carries TRBV7-6 and TRBJ1-5, with TRBD1 identical over 7 bases. V gave up 1 base and J gave up 0 bases; unmatched junction bases: 9. Germline CDR1 and CDR2: SGHVS and FNYEAQ. The CDR3 is 18 amino acids.

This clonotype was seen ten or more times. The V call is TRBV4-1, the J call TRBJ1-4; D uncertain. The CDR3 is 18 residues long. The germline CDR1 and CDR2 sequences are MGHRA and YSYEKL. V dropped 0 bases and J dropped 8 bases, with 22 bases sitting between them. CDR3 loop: CASSQEGGGSRLGEKLFF. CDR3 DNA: TGCGCCAGCAGCCAAGAGGGTGGAGGGAGTCGGTTGGGCGAAAAACTGTTTTTT.

As DNA, the CDR3 is TGTGCCACCAGCACCCATTCCGGGGCTAGGATCGGCGAGACCCAGTACTTC. It specifies CATSTHSGARIGETQYF. V gene TRBV15 combines with J gene TRBJ2-5, with D perhaps matching TRBD1 or TRBD2 (5 bases each). Trimming left V 4 bases short and J 5 bases short, with 23 bases between. This CDR3 is 17 amino acids long. Germline-derived CDR1 and CDR2 are LNHNV and YYDKDF (reference sequence).

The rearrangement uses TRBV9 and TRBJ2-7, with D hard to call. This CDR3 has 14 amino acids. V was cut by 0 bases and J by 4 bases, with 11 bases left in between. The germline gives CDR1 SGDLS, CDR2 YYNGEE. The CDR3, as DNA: TGTGCCAGCAGCGTAGGGGTAGGTCCTTACGAGCAGTACTTC. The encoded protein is CASSVGVGPYEQYF.

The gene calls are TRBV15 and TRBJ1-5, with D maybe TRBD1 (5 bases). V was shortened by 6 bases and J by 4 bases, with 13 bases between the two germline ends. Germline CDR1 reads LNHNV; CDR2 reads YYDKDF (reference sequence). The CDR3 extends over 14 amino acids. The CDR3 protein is CATSDRGDNQPQHF. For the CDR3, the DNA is TGTGCCACCAGTGACAGAGGTGATAATCAGCCCCAGCATTTT.

In nucleotides, the CDR3 is TGCGCCAGCAGCTTTGCGGCCGGGGAGCTGTTTTTT. It codes for CASSFAAGELFF. The V gene is TRBV5-1, the J gene TRBJ2-2; D is undetermined. Trimming cost V 2 bases and J 6 bases, with 5 bases left between them. The CDR3 runs 12 residues. The germline CDR1 and CDR2 sequences are SGHRS and YFSETQ.

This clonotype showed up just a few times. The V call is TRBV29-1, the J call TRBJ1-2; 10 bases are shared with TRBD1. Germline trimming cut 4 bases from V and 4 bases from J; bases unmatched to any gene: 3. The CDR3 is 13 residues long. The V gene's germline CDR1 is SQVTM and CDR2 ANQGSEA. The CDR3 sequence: CSVVGQGGYGYTF. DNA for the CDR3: TGCAGCGTTGTAGGACAGGGGGGCTATGGCTACACCTTC.

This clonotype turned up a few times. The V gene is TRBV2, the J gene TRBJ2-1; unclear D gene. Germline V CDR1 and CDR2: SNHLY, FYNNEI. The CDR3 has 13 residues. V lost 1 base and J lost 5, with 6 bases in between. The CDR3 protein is CASSEVQNNEQFF. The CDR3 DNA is TGTGCCAGCAGTGAAGTACAGAACAATGAGCAGTTCTTC.

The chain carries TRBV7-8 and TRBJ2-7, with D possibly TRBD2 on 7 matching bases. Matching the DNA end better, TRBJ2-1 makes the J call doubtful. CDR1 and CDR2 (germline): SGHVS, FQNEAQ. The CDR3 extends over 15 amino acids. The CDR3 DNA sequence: TGTGCCAGCAGCTTAGGGGGGGGGGGGCAGCATGAGCAGTTCTTC. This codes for CASSLGGGGQHEQFF.

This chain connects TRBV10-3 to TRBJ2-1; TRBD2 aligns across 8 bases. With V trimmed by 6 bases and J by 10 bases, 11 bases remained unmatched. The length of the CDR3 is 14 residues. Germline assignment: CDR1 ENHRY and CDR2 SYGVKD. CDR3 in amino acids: CAISPGLGTDEQFF. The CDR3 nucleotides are TGTGCCATCAGCCCGGGACTAGGGACTGACGAGCAGTTCTTC.

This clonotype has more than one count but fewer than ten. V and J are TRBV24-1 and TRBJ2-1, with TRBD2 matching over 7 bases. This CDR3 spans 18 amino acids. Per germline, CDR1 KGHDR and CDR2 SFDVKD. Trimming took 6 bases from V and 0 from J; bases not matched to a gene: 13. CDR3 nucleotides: TGTGCCACCAGTCTAACTACACAGCGGGATAGCTCCTACAATGAGCAGTTCTTC. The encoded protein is CATSLTTQRDSSYNEQFF.

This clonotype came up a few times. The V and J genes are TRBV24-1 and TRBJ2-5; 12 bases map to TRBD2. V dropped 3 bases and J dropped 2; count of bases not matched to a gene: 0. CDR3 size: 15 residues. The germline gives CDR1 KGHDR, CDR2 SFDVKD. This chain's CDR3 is CATSDGTSGQETQYF. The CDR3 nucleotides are TGTGCCACCAGTGATGGGACTAGCGGGCAAGAGACCCAGTACTTC.